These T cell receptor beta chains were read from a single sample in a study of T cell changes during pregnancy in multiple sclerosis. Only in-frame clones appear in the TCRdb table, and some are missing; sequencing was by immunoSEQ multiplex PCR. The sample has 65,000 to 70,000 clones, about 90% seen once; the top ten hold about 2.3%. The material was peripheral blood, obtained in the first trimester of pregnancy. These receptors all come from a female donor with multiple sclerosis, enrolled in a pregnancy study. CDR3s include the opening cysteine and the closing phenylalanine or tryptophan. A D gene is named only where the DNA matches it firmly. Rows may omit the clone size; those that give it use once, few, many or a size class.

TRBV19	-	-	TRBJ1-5	TGTGCCAGTAGTATGTGGGAGTTGGGGCCCCAGCATTTT	CASSMWELGPQHF
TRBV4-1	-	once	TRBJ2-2	TGCGCCAGCAGCCAAGATACTCGAAACTACGCGAACACCGGGGAGCTGTTTTTT	CASSQDTRNYANTGELFF
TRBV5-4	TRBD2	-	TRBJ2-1	TGTGCCAGCAGCCTTCCCGGGACTAGCGTCGGTGAGCAGTTCTTC	CASSLPGTSVGEQFF
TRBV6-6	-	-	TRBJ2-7	TGTGCCAGCAAGCTCTCCGCGGGGTACGAGCAGTACTTC	CASKLSAGYEQYF
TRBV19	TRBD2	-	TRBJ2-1	TGTGCCAGTAGTGAAGGACTAGCGGGCAATGAGCAGTTCTTC	CASSEGLAGNEQFF
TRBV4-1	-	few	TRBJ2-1	TGCGCCAGCAGCCCCCCAGCCACGACTTACTCCTACAATGAGCAGTTCTTC	CASSPPATTYSYNEQFF
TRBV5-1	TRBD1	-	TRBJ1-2	TGCGCCAACCGCACGGACAGGGGGTCTGATGGCTACACCTTC	CANRTDRGSDGYTF
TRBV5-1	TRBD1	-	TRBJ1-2	TGCGCCAGCAGCTTGCAAGTAGGACAGGGGGCGTTCGGCTACACCTTC	CASSLQVGQGAFGYTF
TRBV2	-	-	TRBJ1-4	TGTGCCAGCAGTGTGCCCGCCGGGATTCTTGAAAAACTGTTTTTT	CASSVPAGILEKLFF
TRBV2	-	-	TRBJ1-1	TGTGCCAGCACTCCAACTCCAGGGGATGCTTTCTTT	CASTPTPGDAFF
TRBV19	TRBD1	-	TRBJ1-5	TGTGCCAGTAGTATCGAGGGGGCGCGACAGCCCCAGCATTTT	CASSIEGARQPQHF
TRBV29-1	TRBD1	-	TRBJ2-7	TGCAGCGTTCCCCTAAAGACAGGGAGCTCCTACGAGCAGTACTTC	CSVPLKTGSSYEQYF
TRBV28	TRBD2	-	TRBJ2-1	TGTGCCAGCAGGGCGGGGACTAGCGGGTTTTACAATGAGCAGTTCTTC	CASRAGTSGFYNEQFF
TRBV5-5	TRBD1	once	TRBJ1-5	TGTGCCAGCAGCTTGGGACAGGGTGTTACGAATCAGCCCCAGCATTTT	CASSLGQGVTNQPQHF
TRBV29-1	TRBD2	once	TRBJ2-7	TGCAGCGTTGGGACTAGCGGGGGTTACGAGCAGTACTTC	CSVGTSGGYEQYF